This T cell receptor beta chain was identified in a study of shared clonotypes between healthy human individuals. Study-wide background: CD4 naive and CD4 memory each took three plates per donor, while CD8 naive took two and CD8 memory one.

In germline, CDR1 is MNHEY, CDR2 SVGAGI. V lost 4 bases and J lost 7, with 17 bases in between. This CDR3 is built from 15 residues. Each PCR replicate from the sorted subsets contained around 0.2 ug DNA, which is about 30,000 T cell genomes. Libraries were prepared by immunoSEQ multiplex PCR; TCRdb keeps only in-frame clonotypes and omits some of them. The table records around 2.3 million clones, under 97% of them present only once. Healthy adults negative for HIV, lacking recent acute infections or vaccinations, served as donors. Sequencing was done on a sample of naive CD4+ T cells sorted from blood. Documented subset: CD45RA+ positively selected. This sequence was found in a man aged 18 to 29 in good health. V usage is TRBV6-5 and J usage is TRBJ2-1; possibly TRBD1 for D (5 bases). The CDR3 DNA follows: TGTGCCAGCAGTTCCACCACCAAGGGGCTGAATGAGCAGTTCTTC. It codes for CASSSTTKGLNEQFF.